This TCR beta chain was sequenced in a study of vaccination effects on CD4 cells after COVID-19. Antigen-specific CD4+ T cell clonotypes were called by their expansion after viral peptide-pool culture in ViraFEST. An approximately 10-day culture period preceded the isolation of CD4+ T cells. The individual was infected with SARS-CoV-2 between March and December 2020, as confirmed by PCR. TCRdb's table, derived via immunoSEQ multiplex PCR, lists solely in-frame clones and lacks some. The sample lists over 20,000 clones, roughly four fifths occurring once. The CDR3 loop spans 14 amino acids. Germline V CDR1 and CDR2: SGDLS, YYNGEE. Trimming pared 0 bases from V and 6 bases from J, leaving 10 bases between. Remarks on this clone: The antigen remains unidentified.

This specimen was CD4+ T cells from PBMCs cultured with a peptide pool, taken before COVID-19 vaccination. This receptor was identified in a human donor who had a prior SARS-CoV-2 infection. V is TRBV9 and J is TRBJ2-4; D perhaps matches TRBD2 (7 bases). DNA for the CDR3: TGTGCCAGCAGCGTAGAGGGAGGGGGAAACATTCAGTACTTC. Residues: CASSVEGGGNIQYF.